This paragraph covers one TCR beta chain sequence. What this receptor recognizes is not known. No clone much larger than this one lies a single base away; base qualities are absent. Patients with autoimmune disease history or receiving systemic immunosuppression were excluded from the trial. Peripheral blood for TCR sequencing was collected from all dose cohorts at baseline, on cycle 4 day 1, and on cycle 7 day 1. The samples were taken from a phase I, first-in-human, multicenter, open-label dose-escalation trial of ivuxolimab. Adults with locally advanced or metastatic melanoma, renal cell, hepatocellular, or head and neck squamous cell carcinoma were enrolled in the trial. Before TCR sequencing, CD4+ and CD8+ T cells were separately sorted from peripheral blood. CDR1 and CDR2 are read off the germline V gene as MGHDK and SYGVNS. Between the V and J ends, shortened by 4 bases and 2 bases respectively, the junction contains 5 bases. Its CDR3 holds 12 amino acids, cysteine through phenylalanine. The only DNA kept is the CDR3, 36 bases in frame from the first base.

The data belong to a study of OX40 agonist ivuxolimab in advanced cancers. In terms of the full investigation: Ivuxolimab, which targeted the costimulatory receptor OX40 (CD134), was an agonistic, fully human IgG2 monoclonal antibody. Intravenous ivuxolimab was administered to patients every 2 weeks at six dose levels: 0.01, 0.1, 0.3, 1.5, 3 and 10 mg/kg. Among the roughly 50 dose-escalation patients, about 19 had hepatocellular carcinoma, around 15 melanoma, 9 renal cell carcinoma and 9 head and neck cancer. The dose-escalation cohort was 82.7% male with a mean age of about 54 years, ranging from roughly 23 to 90. Prior anti-PD-1, anti-PD-L1 or anti-CTLA-4 therapy was permitted, and checkpoint inhibitors had been received by roughly 40% of dose-escalation patients. Partial responses were achieved by three dose-escalation patients, of whom one had hepatocellular carcinoma and two had cutaneous melanoma. The point of sequencing TCRbeta in the periphery was to test whether ivuxolimab changed TCR sequence diversity and drove clonal T-cell expansion. The monotherapy dose-escalation portion (N of about 50 patients) of the phase I ivuxolimab trial is reported in the paper.

Summary of the overall study and its limitations: After ivuxolimab, expanded clones were on average more numerous among CD8+ T cells than among CD4+ T cells. Clonal expansion of both CD4+ and CD8+ blood T cells was observed from baseline to week 6 at doses 0.1 to 3.0 mg/kg. In the 0.1-3.0 mg/kg groups, partial responders were among the patients with the lowest normalized peripheral clonal expansion, particularly in CD8+ T cells. The antigen specificity of the peripheral T cells that underwent clonal expansion was not determined. Low levels of normalized T-cell clonal expansion were also seen in some patients who did not respond.

Genomic DNA was isolated from the sorted cells so that the TCRbeta CDR3 region could be sequenced. TCRbeta CDR3 regions were sequenced using the immunoSEQ Assay. Entries here come from immuneACCESS through TCRdb and include only in-frame sequences with V and J called. Some clones fail to appear in such tables; in the studies checked, an unresolved V gene covers under half of the shortfall, and the cause of the remainder is unknown. This sample gives 50,000 to 80,000 clones in total; about 86% of them show up just once. The top ten constitute about 2.2% of the sample. The chain joins TRBV25-1 to TRBJ1-2; the D gene lacks a confident call. Specimen: CD4+ or CD8+ T cells sorted from blood, collected in a trial of the OX40 agonist ivuxolimab. This receptor was taken from an adult with an advanced solid tumor such as melanoma, head and neck, liver or kidney cancer. The CDR3 protein is CASSGGNYGYTF. The DNA sequence follows: TGTGCCAGCAGTGGCGGGAACTATGGCTACACCTTC.